This T cell receptor beta chain emerged from a study of response to subunit inactivated influenza vaccine. MiXCR was run by TCRdb on the RT-PCR reads, yielding one entry per CDR3 protein. This table holds around 480,000 distinct CDR3 sequences, 16% found once. This CDR3 comprises 18 residues. V shed 2 bases and J shed 8 bases, with 25 bases lying between them. Germline loops: CDR1 MGHRA, CDR2 YSYEKL. Concerning this clonotype itself: Its matching antigen is unknown.

Notes on the study in general: Few new T cells, the authors suggested, are recruited by each seasonal influenza vaccination.

The receptor comes from a man between 50 and 69 years old who received an inactivated influenza vaccine. The V call is TRBV4-1, the J call TRBJ2-4; D tentatively fits TRBD1 or TRBD2 (5 bases each). The sequences come from CD4+ T cells sorted from PBMCs, collected less than 30 months after vaccination. The CDR3 loop is CASSQRENRLRGFDIQYF. For the CDR3, the DNA is TGCGCCAGCAGCCAACGAGAGAACAGGCTGAGGGGATTTGACATTCAGTACTTC.